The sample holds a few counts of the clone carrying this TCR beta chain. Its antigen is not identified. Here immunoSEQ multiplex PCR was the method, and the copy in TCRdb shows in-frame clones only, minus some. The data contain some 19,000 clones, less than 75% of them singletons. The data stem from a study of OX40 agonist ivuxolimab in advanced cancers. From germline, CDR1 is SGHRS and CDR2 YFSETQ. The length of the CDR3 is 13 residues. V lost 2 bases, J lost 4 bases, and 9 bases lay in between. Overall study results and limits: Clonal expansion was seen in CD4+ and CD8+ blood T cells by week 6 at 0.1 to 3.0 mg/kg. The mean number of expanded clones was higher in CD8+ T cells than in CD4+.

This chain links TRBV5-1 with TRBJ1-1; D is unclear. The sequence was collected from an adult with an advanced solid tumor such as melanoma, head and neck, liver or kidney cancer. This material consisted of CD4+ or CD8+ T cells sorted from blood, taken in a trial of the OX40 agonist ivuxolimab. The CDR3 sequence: CASSFGWGTEAFF. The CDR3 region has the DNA TGCGCCAGCAGCTTCGGGTGGGGCACTGAAGCTTTCTTT.